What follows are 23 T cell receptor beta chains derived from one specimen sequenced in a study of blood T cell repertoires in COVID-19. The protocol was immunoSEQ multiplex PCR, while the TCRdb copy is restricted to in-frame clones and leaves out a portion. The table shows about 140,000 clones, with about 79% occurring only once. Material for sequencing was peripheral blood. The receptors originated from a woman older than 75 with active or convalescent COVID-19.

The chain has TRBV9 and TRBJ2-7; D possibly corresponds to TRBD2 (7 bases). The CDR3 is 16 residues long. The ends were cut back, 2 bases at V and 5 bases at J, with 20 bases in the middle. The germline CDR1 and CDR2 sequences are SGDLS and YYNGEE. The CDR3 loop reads CASSVTPGGGPDEQYF. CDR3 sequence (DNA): TGTGCCAGCAGCGTCACCCCTGGGGGGGGGCCTGACGAGCAGTACTTC.

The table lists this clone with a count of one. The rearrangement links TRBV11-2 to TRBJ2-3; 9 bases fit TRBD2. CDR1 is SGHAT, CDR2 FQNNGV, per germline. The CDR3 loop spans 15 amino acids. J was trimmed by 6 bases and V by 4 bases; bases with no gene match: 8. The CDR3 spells CASSSISSGVDTQYF. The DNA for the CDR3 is TGTGCCAGCAGCTCAATTTCTAGCGGGGTGGATACGCAGTATTTT.

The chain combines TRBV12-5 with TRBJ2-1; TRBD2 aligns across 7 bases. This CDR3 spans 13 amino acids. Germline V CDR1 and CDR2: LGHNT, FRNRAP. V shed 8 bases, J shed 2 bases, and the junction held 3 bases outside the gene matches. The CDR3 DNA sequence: TGTGCTAGTACGGGGGGTACCTACAATGAGCAGTTCTTC. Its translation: CASTGGTYNEQFF.

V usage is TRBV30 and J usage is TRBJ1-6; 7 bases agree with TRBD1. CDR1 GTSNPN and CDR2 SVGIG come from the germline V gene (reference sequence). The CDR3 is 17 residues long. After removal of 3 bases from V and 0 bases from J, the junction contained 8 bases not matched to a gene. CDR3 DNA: TGTGCCTGGAGGCAAATGGGACAGAGCTCCTATAATTCACCCCTCCACTTT. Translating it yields CAWRQMGQSSYNSPLHF. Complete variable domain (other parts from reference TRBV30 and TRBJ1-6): SQTIHQWPATLVQPVGSPLSLECTVEGTSNPNLYWYRQAAGRGLQLLFYSVGIGQISSEVPQNLSASRPQDRQFILSSKKLLLSDSGFYLCAWRQMGQSSYNSPLHFGNGTRLTVT.

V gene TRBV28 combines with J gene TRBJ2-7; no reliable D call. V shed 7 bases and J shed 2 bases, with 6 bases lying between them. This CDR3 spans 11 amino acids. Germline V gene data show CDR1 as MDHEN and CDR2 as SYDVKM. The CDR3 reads CASTGTYEQYF. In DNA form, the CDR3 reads TGTGCCAGCACAGGAACCTACGAGCAGTACTTC.

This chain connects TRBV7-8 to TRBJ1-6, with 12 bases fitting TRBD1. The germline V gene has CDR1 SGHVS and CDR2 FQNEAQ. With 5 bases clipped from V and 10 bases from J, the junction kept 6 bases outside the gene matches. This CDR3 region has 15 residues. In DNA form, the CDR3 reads TGTGCCAGCAGCCTTGGGACAGGGGGCAAATCACCCCTCCACTTT. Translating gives CASSLGTGGKSPLHF.

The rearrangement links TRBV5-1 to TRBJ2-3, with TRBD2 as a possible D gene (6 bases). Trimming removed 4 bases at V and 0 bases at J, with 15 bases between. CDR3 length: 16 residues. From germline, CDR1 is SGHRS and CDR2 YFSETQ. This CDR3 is CASSKQTAGSTDTQYF. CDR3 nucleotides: TGCGCCAGCAGCAAACAGACAGCGGGTAGCACAGATACGCAGTATTTT.

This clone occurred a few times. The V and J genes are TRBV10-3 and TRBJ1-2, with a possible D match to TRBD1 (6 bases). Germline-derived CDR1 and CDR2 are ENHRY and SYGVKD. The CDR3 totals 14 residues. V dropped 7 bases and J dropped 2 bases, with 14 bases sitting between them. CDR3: CAIMGTGQNYGYTF. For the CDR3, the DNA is TGTGCCATCATGGGGACCGGACAGAACTATGGCTACACCTTC.

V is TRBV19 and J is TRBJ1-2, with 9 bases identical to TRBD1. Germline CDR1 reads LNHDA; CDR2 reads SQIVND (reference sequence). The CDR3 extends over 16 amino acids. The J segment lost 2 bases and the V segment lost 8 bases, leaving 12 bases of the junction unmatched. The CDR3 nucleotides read TGTGCCAGTCAACCTACCGGGACAGGGCCCAACTATGGCTACACCTTC. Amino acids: CASQPTGTGPNYGYTF. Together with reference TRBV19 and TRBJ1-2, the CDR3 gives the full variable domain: DGGITQSPKYLFRKEGQNVTLSCEQNLNHDAMYWYRQDPGQGLRLIYYSQIVNDFQKGDIAEGYSVSREKKESFPLTVTSAQKNPTAFYLCASQPTGTGPNYGYTFGSGTRLTVV.

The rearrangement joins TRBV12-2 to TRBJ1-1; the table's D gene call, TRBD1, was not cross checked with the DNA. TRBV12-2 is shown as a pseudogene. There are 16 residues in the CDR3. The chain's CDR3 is CASRVPPTGARTEAFF. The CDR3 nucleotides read TGTGCAAGTCGCGTCCCCCCGACAGGGGCGAGGACTGAAGCTTTCTTT.

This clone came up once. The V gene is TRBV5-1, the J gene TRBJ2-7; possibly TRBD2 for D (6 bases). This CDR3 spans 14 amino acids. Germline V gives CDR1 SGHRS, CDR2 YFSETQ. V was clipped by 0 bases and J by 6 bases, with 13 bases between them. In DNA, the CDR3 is TGCGCCAGCAGCTTGGGGGAACTAGCTCTCGAGCAGTACTTC. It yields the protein CASSLGELALEQYF. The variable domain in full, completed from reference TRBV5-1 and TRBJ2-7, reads KAGVTQTPRYLIKTRGQQVTLSCSPISGHRSVSWYQQTPGQGLQFLFEYFSETQRNKGNFPGRFSGRQFSNSRSEMNVSTLELGDSALYLCASSLGELALEQYFGPGTRLTVT.

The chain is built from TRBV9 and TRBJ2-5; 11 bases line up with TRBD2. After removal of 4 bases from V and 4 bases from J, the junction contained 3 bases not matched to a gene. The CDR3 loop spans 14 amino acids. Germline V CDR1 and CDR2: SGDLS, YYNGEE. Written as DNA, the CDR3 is TGTGCCAGCAGCCCACTAGCGGGGGCAGAGACCCAGTACTTC. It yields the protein CASSPLAGAETQYF.

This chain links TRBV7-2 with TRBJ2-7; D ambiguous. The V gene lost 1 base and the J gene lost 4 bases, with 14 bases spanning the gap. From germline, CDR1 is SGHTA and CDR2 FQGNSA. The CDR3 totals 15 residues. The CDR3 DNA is TGTGCCAGCAGCTTAGGTGGCGGTGAATTTTACGAGCAGTACTTC. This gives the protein CASSLGGGEFYEQYF.

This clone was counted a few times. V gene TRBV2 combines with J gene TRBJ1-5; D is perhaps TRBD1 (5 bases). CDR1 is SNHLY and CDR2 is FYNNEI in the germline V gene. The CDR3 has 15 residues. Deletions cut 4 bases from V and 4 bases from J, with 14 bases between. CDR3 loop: CASSVVGTTNQPQHF. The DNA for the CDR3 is TGTGCCAGCAGTGTCGTAGGGACTACAAATCAGCCCCAGCATTTT.

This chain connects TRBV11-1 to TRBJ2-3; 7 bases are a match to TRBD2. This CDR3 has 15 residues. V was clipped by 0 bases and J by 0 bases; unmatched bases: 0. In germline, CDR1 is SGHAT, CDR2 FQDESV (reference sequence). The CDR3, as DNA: TGTGCCAGCAGCTTAGCGCGGGGGAGCACAGATACGCAGTATTTT. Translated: CASSLARGSTDTQYF.

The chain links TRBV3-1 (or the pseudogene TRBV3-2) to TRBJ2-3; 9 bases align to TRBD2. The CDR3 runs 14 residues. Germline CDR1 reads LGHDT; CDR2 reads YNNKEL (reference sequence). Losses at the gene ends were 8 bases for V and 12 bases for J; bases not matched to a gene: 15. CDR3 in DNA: TGTGCCAGCCGGGCGGGTAGCGGGGGCCCGGTTCAGTATTTT. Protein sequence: CASRAGSGGPVQYF.

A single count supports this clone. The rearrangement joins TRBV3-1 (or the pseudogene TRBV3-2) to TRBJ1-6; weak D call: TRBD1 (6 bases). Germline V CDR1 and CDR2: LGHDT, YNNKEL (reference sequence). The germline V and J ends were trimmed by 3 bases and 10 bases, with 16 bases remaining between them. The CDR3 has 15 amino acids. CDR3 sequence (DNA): TGTGCCAGCAGCCAGGCCGAACAGGGATCCTCACCCCTCCACTTT. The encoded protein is CASSQAEQGSSPLHF.

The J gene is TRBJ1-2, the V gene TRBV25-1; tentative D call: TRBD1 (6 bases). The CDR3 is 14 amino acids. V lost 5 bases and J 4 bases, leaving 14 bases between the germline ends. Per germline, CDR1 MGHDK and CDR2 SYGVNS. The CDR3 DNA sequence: TGTGCCAGCAGTATAACAGGGCTATCCTATGGCTACACCTTC. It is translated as CASSITGLSYGYTF.

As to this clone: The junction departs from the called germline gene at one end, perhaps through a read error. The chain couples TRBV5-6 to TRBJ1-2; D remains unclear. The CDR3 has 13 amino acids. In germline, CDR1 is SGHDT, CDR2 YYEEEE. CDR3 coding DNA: TGTGCCAGCAGCTTGGATCGCGGCTATAGCTACACCTTC. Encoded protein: CASSLDRGYSYTF.

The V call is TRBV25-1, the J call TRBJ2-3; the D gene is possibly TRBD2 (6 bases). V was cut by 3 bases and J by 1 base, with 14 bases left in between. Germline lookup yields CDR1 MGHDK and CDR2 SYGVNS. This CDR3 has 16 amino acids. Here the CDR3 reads CASSDYKGGGTDTQYF. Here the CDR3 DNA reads TGTGCCAGCAGTGATTATAAGGGAGGCGGCACAGATACGCAGTATTTT.

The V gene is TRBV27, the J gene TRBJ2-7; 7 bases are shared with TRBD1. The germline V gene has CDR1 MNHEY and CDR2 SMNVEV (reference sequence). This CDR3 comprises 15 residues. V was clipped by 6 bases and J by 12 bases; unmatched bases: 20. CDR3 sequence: CASSPFGYRGSHLYF. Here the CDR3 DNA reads TGTGCCAGCAGCCCCTTCGGGTACAGGGGCTCCCATTTGTACTTC.

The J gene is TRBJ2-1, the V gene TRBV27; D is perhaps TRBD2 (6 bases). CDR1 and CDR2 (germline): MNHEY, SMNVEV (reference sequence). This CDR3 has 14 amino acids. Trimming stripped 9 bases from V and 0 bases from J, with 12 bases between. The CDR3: CASRDSSSYNEQFF. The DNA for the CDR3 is TGTGCCAGTAGGGACTCGAGCTCCTACAATGAGCAGTTCTTC.

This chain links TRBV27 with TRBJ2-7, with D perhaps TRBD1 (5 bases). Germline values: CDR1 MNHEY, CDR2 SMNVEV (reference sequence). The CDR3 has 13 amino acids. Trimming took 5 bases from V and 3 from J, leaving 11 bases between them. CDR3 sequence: CASSLLQGYEQYF. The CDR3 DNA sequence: TGTGCCAGCAGTCTCCTCCAGGGCTACGAGCAGTACTTC.